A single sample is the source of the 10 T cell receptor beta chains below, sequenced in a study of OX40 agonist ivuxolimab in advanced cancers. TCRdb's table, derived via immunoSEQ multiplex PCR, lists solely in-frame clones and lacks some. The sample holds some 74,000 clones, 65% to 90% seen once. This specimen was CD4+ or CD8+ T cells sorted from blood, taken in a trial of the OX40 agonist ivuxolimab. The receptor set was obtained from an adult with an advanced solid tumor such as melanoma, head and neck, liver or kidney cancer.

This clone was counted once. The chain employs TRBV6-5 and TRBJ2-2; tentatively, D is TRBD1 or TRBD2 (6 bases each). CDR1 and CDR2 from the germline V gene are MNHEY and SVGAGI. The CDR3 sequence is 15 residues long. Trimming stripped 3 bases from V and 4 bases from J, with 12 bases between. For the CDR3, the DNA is TGTGCCAGCAGTTATAGGGGGGACTTCACCGGGGAGCTGTTTTTT. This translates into CASSYRGDFTGELFF.

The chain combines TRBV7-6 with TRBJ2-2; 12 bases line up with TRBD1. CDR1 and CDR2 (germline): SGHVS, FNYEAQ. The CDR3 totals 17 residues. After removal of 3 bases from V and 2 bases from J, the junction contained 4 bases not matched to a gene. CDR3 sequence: CASSFRGQGANTGELFF. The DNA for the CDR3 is TGTGCCAGCAGCTTCCGGGGACAGGGGGCCAACACCGGGGAGCTGTTTTTT.

CDR3 residues: CASSPPSGGKGEQFF. In DNA form, the CDR3 reads TGTGCCAGCAGCCCACCTAGCGGGGGTAAGGGGGAGCAGTTCTTC. The chain joins TRBV2 to TRBJ2-1, with 10 positions matching TRBD2. J lost 10 bases, V lost 6 bases, and 12 bases had no gene match. The CDR3 runs to 15 residues. CDR1 and CDR2 from the germline V gene are SNHLY and FYNNEI.

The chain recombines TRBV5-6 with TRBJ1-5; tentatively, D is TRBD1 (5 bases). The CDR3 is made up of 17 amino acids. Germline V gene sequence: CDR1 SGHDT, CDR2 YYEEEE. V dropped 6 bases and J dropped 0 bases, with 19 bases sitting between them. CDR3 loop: CASNLGGTLDSNQPQHF. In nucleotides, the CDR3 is TGTGCCAGCAACCTTGGCGGGACGCTAGATAGCAATCAGCCCCAGCATTTT. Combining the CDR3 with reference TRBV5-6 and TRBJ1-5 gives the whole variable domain DAGVTQSPTHLIKTRGQQVTLRCSPKSGHDTVSWYQQALGQGPQFIFQYYEEEERQRGNFPDRFSGHQFPNYSSELNVNALLLGDSALYLCASNLGGTLDSNQPQHFGDGTRLSIL.

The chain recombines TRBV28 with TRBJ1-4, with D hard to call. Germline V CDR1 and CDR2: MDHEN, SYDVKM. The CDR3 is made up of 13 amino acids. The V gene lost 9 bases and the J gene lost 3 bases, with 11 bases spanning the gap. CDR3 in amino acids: CASRSGANEKLFF. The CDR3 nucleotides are TGTGCCAGTAGGAGTGGTGCTAATGAAAAACTGTTTTTT.

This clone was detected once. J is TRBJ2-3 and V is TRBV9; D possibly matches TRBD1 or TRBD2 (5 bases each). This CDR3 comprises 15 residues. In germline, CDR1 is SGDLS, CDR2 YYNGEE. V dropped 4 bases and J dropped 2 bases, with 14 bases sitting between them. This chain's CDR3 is CASSTRDGNTDTQYF. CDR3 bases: TGTGCCAGCAGCACCCGGGACGGGAACACAGATACGCAGTATTTT.

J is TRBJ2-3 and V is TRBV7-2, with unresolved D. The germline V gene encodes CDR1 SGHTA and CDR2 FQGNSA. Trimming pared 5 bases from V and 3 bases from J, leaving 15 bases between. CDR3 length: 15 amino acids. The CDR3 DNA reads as TGTGCCAGCAGCGGGCGCCAACCGCCTACAGATACGCAGTATTTT. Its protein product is CASSGRQPPTDTQYF. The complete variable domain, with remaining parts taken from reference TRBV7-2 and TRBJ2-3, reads GAGVSQSPSNKVTEKGKDVELRCDPISGHTALYWYRQSLGQGLEFLIYFQGNSAPDKSGLPSDRFSAERTGGSVSTLTIQRTQQEDSAVYLCASSGRQPPTDTQYFGPGTRLTVL.

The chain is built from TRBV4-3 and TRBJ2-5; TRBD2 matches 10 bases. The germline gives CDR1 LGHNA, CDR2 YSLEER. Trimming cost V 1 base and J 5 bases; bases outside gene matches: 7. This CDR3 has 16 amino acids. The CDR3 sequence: CASSQGMNSGRETQYF. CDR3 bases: TGCGCCAGCAGCCAAGGAATGAATAGCGGGAGGGAGACCCAGTACTTC.

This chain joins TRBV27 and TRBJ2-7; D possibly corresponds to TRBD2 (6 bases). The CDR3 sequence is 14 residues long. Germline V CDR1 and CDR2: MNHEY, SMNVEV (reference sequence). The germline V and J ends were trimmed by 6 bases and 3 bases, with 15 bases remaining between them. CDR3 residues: CASSFSLGGYEQYF. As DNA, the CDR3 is TGTGCCAGCAGCTTCTCCCTGGGGGGCTACGAGCAGTACTTC.

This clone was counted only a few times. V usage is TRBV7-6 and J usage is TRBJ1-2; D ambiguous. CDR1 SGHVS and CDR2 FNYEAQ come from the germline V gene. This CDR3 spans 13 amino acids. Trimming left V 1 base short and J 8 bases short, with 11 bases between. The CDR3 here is CASSLGSTEGYTF. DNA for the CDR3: TGTGCCAGCAGCTTAGGGTCCACAGAGGGCTACACCTTC.